Listed below are T cell receptor beta chains from one sample, sequenced in a study of vaccination effects on CD4 cells after COVID-19. The repertoire was sequenced with immunoSEQ multiplex PCR; TCRdb's copy has only in-frame clones and lacks some. This sample carries about 73,000 clones, roughly 73% of them seen once, and the ten largest clones take approximately 2.2%. Their recognized antigens are unknown. Here the sequenced sample was CD4+ T cells from PBMCs cultured without peptide, taken after COVID-19 vaccination. Receptors were obtained from a human donor who received a COVID-19 vaccine. The CDR3 runs from the conserved cysteine through the conserved F or W. Fields, in order: D gene, J gene, clone size, V gene, CDR3 DNA, CDR3 protein. A D gene is named only where the DNA matches it firmly. Clone size, where shown, is once, few, many, or a class for clones that have expanded.

>TRBD1|TRBJ1-2|NA|TRBV5-4
TGTGCCAGCAGCTTAAAATCAATGGGACAGGGTAGGGGCTACACCTTC
CASSLKSMGQGRGYTF
>NA|TRBJ2-1|NA|TRBV15
TGTGCCACCAGCAGACCTCGGTATGAGCAGTTCTTC
CATSRPRYEQFF
>TRBD1|TRBJ1-2|once|TRBV7-8
TGTGCCAGCAGCGTAGACAGGGGCGCCAACTATGGCTACACCTTC
CASSVDRGANYGYTF
>NA|TRBJ1-1|NA|TRBV19
TGTGCCAGTAGTATAGGAAGGTTAATGAACACTGAAGCTTTCTTT
CASSIGRLMNTEAFF
>TRBD1|TRBJ1-3|few|TRBV6-5
TGTGCCAGCAGCACAATCGGACAGGGGGGAAACACCATATATTTT
CASSTIGQGGNTIYF
>NA|TRBJ2-2|NA|TRBV5-1
TGCGCCAGCAGCTTGATGGGGCAGGCGGACACCGGGGAGCTGTTTTTT
CASSLMGQADTGELFF
>NA|TRBJ2-5|NA|TRBV6-2/TRBV6-3
TGTGCCAGCAGTTACTCCCTAGGGACGAAGACCCAGTACTTC
CASSYSLGTKTQYF
>NA|TRBJ1-4|NA|TRBV25-1
TGTGCCACCCACGGGGTTCCTAATGAAAAACTGTTTTTT
CATHGVPNEKLFF
>TRBD1|TRBJ1-2|NA|TRBV28
TGTGCCAGCAGTCTCCGGACAGGGTATGCTTATGGCTACACCTTC
CASSLRTGYAYGYTF
>TRBD2|TRBJ2-1|NA|TRBV6-6
TGTGCCAGCCTGCAATTTACAGGACTAGCGGGGGATGAGCAGTTCTTC
CASLQFTGLAGDEQFF
>NA|TRBJ2-4|NA|TRBV11-2
TGTGCCAGCAGCGCGGCGGCCGTAGGGGCCAAAAACATTCAGTACTTC
CASSAAAVGAKNIQYF
>TRBD1|TRBJ2-5|NA|TRBV2
TGTGCCAGCAGGGGACAGGTGGGGGAGACCCAGTACTTC
CASRGQVGETQYF
>TRBD1|TRBJ2-2|once|TRBV10-3
TGTGCCATCAGTGAGTCGGGACAGATAAACACCGGGGAGCTGTTTTTT
CAISESGQINTGELFF
>TRBD1|TRBJ1-2|few|TRBV7-2
TGTGCCAGCAGCCAACTTAATTCACCAGGGGGCAATGGCTACACCTTC
CASSQLNSPGGNGYTF
>NA|TRBJ1-2|NA|TRBV19
TGTGCCACAACAACAGGGCCCGGCTATGGCTACACCTTC
CATTTGPGYGYTF
>NA|TRBJ1-1|NA|TRBV28
TGTGCCAGCAGTTTGTATCTGGAAAGCTTCGCTGCTTTCTTT
CASSLYLESFAAFF
>NA|TRBJ2-3|NA|TRBV5-6
TGTGCCAGCAGATTGCGGGGTTACGCAGATACGCAGTATTTT
CASRLRGYADTQYF
>NA|TRBJ2-1|few|TRBV19
TGTGCCAGTAGTATAATGACAGGAGTGGGTAACAATGAGCAGTTCTTC
CASSIMTGVGNNEQFF
>NA|TRBJ1-2|few|TRBV25-1
TGTGCCAGCAGTGAATATGGTCGCTATGGCTACACCTTC
CASSEYGRYGYTF
>TRBD1|TRBJ1-1|NA|TRBV3-1/TRBV3-2
TGTGCCAGCAGCCACCACGGACAGGGGATAACTGAAGCTTTCTTT
CASSHHGQGITEAFF
>TRBD2|TRBJ2-1|NA|TRBV5-1
TGCGCCAGCAGCTTGGTCCCTAGCGGGAGCACCTCCTACAATGAGCAGTTCTTC
CASSLVPSGSTSYNEQFF
>NA|TRBJ2-1|NA|TRBV24-1
TGTGCCACCTTGTTCAGGGATGAGCAGTTCTTC
CATLFRDEQFF
>NA|TRBJ1-1|few|TRBV9
TGTGCCAGCAGCGCATCCGCGAACACTGAAGCTTTCTTT
CASSASANTEAFF
>NA|TRBJ2-5|NA|TRBV2
TGTGCCAGCACCCTCCGAGCCCAAGAGACCCAGTACTTC
CASTLRAQETQYF
>TRBD1|TRBJ2-2|once|TRBV6-4
TGTGCCAGCAGTGAACGGACAGGGGGAGACACCGGGGAGCTGTTTTTT
CASSERTGGDTGELFF
>NA|TRBJ1-2|NA|TRBV4-2
TGTGCCAGCAGCCAAGATCCGGGACCGGACTTTTCTGGCTACACCTTC
CASSQDPGPDFSGYTF
>TRBD2|TRBJ2-5|NA|TRBV29-1
TGCAGCTTAGTAGCGGGGGGCTACGAGACCCAGTACTTC
CSLVAGGYETQYF
>NA|TRBJ2-2|few|TRBV5-1
TGCGCCAGCAGCTTATCCGGGGAGCTGTTTTTT
CASSLSGELFF
>NA|TRBJ1-4|NA|TRBV18
TGTGCCAGCTCCCCCGTTACCGGGGAAAAACTGTTTTTT
CASSPVTGEKLFF
>NA|TRBJ2-1|NA|TRBV6-6
TGTGCCAGCAGTTACGAGGGGCTCTCCTACAATGAGCAGTTCTTC
CASSYEGLSYNEQFF
>NA|TRBJ1-1|NA|TRBV25-1
TGTGCCAGCAGTGACTTCGGCGGGGCTGAAGCTTTCTTT
CASSDFGGAEAFF
>NA|TRBJ1-1|once|TRBV5-1
TGCGCCAGCAGACTAGGGCCCGAAGCTTTCTTT
CASRLGPEAFF
>NA|TRBJ1-1|NA|TRBV3-1/TRBV3-2
TGTGCCAGCAGCCGTGGGACGGACGTCGACACTGAAGCTTTCTTT
CASSRGTDVDTEAFF
>TRBD1|TRBJ1-5|NA|TRBV7-3
TGTGCCAGCAGCCAGGGGGACAATCAGCCCCAGCATTTT
CASSQGDNQPQHF
>NA|TRBJ1-4|NA|TRBV7-9
TGTGCCAGCAGCTTAGGAGTAGGGGGGGATGAAAAACTGTTTTTT
CASSLGVGGDEKLFF
>NA|TRBJ1-2|few|TRBV5-6
TGTGCCAGCAGCTCCGTCAGGGGTGGATATGGCTACACCTTC
CASSSVRGGYGYTF
>NA|TRBJ1-3|NA|TRBV4-1
TGCGCCAGCAGCCGCTCGAACACCATATATTTT
CASSRSNTIYF
>NA|TRBJ1-1|NA|TRBV9
TGTGCCAGCAGCGTAGGCCAGGCAAGTATACAGAACACTGAAGCTTTCTTT
CASSVGQASIQNTEAFF
>NA|TRBJ2-6|NA|TRBV5-1
TGCGCCAGCAGCTTGGACGGAGTCGCCAACGTCCTGACTTTC
CASSLDGVANVLTF
>NA|TRBJ2-6|once|TRBV7-9
TGTGCCAGCGGCCACACAGGTTTCGCGACTGGGGCCAACGTCCTGACTTTC
CASGHTGFATGANVLTF
>NA|TRBJ1-2|few|TRBV6-5
TGTGCCAGCAGTTACTCTAAAAATCGGGGAGGCTACACCTTC
CASSYSKNRGGYTF
>TRBD2|TRBJ2-1|NA|TRBV9
TGTGCCAGCAGCCCAAGCGGGGGGGTTTACAATGAGCAGTTCTTC
CASSPSGGVYNEQFF
>NA|TRBJ2-5|NA|TRBV5-1
TGCGCCAGCAGCTTGGCCATCCAGCAAGAGACCCAGTACTTC
CASSLAIQQETQYF
>NA|TRBJ2-2|NA|TRBV19
TGTGCCAGTAGGACCCAAGGACTAAACACCGGGGAGCTGTTTTTT
CASRTQGLNTGELFF
>NA|TRBJ1-1|NA|TRBV30
TGTGCCTGGAGTATTATCCGGGACCGGAACACTGAAGCTTTCTTT
CAWSIIRDRNTEAFF
>NA|TRBJ2-5|NA|TRBV28
TGTGCCAGCAGTTCGGTGGGGGTCACACAAGAGACCCAGTACTTC
CASSSVGVTQETQYF
>TRBD1|TRBJ2-2|few|TRBV23-1
TGCGCCAGCAGTCAATCGAAGGACAGGGAGGCCGGGGAGCTGTTTTTT
CASSQSKDREAGELFF
>NA|TRBJ1-5|NA|TRBV6-2/TRBV6-3
TGTGCCAGCAGTTCACAGCCCGCGGGGGGCAATCAGCCCCAGCATTTT
CASSSQPAGGNQPQHF
>NA|TRBJ1-4|NA|TRBV29-1
TGCAGCGTTGAAGAAGGCGTTGGTGGTGAAAAACTGTTTTTT
CSVEEGVGGEKLFF
>NA|TRBJ1-3|NA|TRBV19
TGTGCCAGTAGTATAGGCACAGTCTCTGGAAACACCATATATTTT
CASSIGTVSGNTIYF
>NA|TRBJ1-4|NA|TRBV6-2/TRBV6-3
TGTGCCAGCAGTTACAGGAGTTCTAATGAAAAACTGTTTTTT
CASSYRSSNEKLFF
>NA|TRBJ2-1|NA|TRBV5-1
TGCGCCAGCAGCTTGGTTCGAGGGTTTAGGGAGCAGTTCTTC
CASSLVRGFREQFF
>TRBD1|TRBJ1-4|NA|TRBV7-9
TGTGCCAGCAGCCCGAGGCAGGGGGTTGGCGAAAAACTGTTTTTT
CASSPRQGVGEKLFF
>NA|TRBJ1-4|NA|TRBV18
TGTGCCAGCTCCGACCAGGGCCAGGGACATGAAAAACTGTTTTTT
CASSDQGQGHEKLFF
>TRBD1|TRBJ2-1|NA|TRBV12-3/TRBV12-4
TGTGCCAGCAGGACCCTCAGGGGGCCCGAGCAGTTCTTC
CASRTLRGPEQFF